This TCR beta chain was identified in a study of radiation and T cells in renal cell carcinoma (TCRdb year 2020). About the investigation overall: Samples came from a clinical trial, in which primary renal cell carcinomas received 15 Gy stereotactic body radiation therapy followed by nephrectomy 4 weeks later. In total, 50 to 55 samples, comprising around 26 tumors and roughly 27 peripheral blood samples, were subjected to TCR beta sequencing. In the 53 samples combined, some 4,000,000 unique CDR3 nucleotide sequences were found, encoding 2 million to 3 million unique CDR3 amino acid sequences. Summary of the overall study and its limitations: With a single-armed trial design, the study had no way to address how radiation dose or scheduling affects the TCR repertoire. In blood, the top tumor clonotypes increased between baseline and 2 weeks post-radiation and then shrank by 4 weeks, which suggests that tumor-resident clones expanded only transiently. Dynamics of the blood repertoire were not tracked past 4 weeks after treatment. No pretreatment tumor biopsies were available, so the baseline intratumoral presence of clonotypes could not be determined.

Measured from the cysteine to the phenylalanine, the CDR3 is 15 residues long. Here the CDR3 DNA is all that survives: 45 bases in frame from base 1. Trimmed from V: 1 base; trimmed from J: 2 bases; junction bases lacking a gene match: 2. CDR1 SGHNT and CDR2 YYREEE are derived from the germline V gene (reference sequence). Sample time point, as interpreted from the label and publication: blood 2 weeks post-SBRT. The treatment or condition label corresponds to: 15 Gy SBRT to primary tumor, nephrectomy 4 weeks later. To follow tumor-enriched clonotypes, peripheral blood was collected serially from radiation-treated patients at baseline and again at 2 weeks and 4 weeks after SBRT. Renal cell carcinoma with clear cell pathology was present in all patients. The QIAamp DNA Blood Mini Kit (Qiagen) was used to prepare genomic DNA for TCR sequencing. The analyses included just those samples that passed every quality control check.

As for this clone: Its target antigen remains unknown. Base quality data are lacking; no much larger clone is found one base away.

The immunoSEQ kit was used, according to the manufacturer's recommendations, to generate TCR beta libraries from genomic DNA. Library preparation used a first multiplex PCR with proprietary primers, then a second PCR adding unique barcodes, with bead cleanups after each round. Each sample batch included a kit-provided positive control reaction and a negative control reaction. The final libraries were assessed on an Agilent 4200 TapeStation D1000 ScreenTape, pooled by volume, and quantified by qPCR. Sequencing was performed on an Illumina NextSeq500 using a MidOutput 150-cycle cartridge, with 156 Read1 cycles, 15 Index1 cycles, and the kit custom primers. The pooled library was loaded at roughly 1 pM with about 20% PhiX control spiked in. The published analysis was carried out like this. Vendor-processed data were analyzed in R, and a clonotype was defined as all T cells sharing the same CDR3 nucleotide sequence. For clone abundance analyses, frequencies were normalized to the 10,000 most abundant clones in each sample. Public T cell clones, which averaged fewer than five per sample, were excluded before analysis. Tumor-enriched clonotypes and baseline blood-enriched clonotypes were defined as those with an abundance difference of at least 32-fold between compartments. Clonotypes expanded or contracted between blood time points were identified with a beta-binomial differential abundance model. The Baroni-Urbani and Buser coefficient was used to measure tumor-blood repertoire similarity, and groups were compared with two-tailed Wilcoxon tests in R. This immuneACCESS table, as held by TCRdb, lists in-frame sequences with V and J called but not all clones. Of the missing ones, under half trace to an unresolved V gene in checked studies; the others have no known cause. That table gives V, J and clone size, and the DNA gave D and trimming. Counted in this sample were around 130,000 clones; around 89% of them appeared once. The ten largest clones capture approximately 6% of the sample.

The source material was blood, sampled from a patient whose treatment included radiotherapy and nephrectomy. The chain uses TRBV5-4 and TRBJ2-3; the junction holds 9 bases that match TRBD2. This clonotype was obtained from a woman in her 70s with renal cell carcinoma. Here the CDR3 is given as CASSLLAGTTDTQYF. The DNA sequence is given as TGTGCCAGCAGCTTGCTAGCGGGGACCACAGATACGCAGTATTTT. Outside the CDR3, residues come from the reference TRBV5-4 and TRBJ2-3 proteins, so the full variable domain is: ETGVTQSPTHLIKTRGQQVTLRCSSQSGHNTVSWYQQALGQGPQFIFQYYREEENGRGNFPPRFSGLQFPNYSSELNVNALELDDSALYLCASSLLAGTTDTQYFGPGTRLTVL.